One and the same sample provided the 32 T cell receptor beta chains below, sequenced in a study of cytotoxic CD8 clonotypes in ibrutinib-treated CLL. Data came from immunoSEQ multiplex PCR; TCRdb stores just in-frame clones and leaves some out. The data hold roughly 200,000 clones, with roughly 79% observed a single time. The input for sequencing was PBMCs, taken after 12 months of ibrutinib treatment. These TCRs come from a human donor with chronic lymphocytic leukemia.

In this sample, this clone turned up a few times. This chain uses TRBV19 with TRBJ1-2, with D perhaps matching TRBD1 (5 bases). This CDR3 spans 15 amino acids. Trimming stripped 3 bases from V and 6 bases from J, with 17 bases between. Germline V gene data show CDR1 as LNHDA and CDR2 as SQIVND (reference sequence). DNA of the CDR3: TGTGCCAGTAGTATTGGGGAGACAGCCACGGATGGCTACACCTTC. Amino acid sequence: CASSIGETATDGYTF.

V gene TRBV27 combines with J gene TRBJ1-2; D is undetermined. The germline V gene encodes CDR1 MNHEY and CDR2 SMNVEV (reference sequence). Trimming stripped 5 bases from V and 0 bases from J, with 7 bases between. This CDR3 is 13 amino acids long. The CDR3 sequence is CASSPVPNYGYTF. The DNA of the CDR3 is TGTGCCAGCAGTCCGGTACCTAACTATGGCTACACCTTC.

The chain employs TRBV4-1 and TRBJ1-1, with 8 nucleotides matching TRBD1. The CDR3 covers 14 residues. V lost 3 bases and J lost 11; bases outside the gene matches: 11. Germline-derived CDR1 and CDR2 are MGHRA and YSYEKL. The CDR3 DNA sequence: TGCGCCAGCAGCCAGGTTGGACAGGGTATTTATGCTTTCTTT. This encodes CASSQVGQGIYAFF.

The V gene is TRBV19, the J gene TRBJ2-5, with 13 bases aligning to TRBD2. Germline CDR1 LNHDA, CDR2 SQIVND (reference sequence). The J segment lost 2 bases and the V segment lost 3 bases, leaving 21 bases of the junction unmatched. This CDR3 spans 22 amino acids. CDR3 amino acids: CASSIRSYTSGGANRRQETQYF. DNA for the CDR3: TGTGCCAGTAGTATCAGGTCCTACACTAGCGGGGGGGCCAATCGGCGGCAAGAGACCCAGTACTTC.

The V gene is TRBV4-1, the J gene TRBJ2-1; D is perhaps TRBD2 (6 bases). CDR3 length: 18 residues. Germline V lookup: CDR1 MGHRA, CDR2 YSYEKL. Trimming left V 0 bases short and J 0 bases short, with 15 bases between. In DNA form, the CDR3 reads TGCGCCAGCAGCCAAGAAGTTGGGTTAGCGGCCTCCTACAATGAGCAGTTCTTC. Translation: CASSQEVGLAASYNEQFF.

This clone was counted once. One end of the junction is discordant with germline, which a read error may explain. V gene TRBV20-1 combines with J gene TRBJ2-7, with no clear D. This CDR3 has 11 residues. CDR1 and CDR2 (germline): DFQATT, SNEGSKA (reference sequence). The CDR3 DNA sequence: TGCAGTACGTATAGCTCCGACGAGCAGTACTTC. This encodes CSTYSSDEQYF.

Written as DNA, the CDR3 is TGCGCCAGCAGCCCCGGACAGGGAGAAAAACTGTTTTTT. Translating gives CASSPGQGEKLFF. The chain has TRBV5-1 and TRBJ1-4; 8 bases match TRBD1. This CDR3 is built from 13 residues. With V trimmed by 4 bases and J by 8 bases, 4 bases remained unmatched. Germline CDR1 SGHRS, CDR2 YFSETQ.

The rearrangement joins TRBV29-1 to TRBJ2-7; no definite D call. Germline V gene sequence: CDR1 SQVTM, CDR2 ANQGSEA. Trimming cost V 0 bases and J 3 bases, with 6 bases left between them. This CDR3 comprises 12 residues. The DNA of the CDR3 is TGCAGCGTTGAAGATTCTAGCTACGAGCAGTACTTC. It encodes CSVEDSSYEQYF.

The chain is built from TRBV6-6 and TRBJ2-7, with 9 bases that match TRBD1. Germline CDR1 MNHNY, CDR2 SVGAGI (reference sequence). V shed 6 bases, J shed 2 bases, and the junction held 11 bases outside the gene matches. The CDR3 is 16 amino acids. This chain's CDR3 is CASSYVGQGKTYEQYF. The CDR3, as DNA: TGTGCCAGCAGCTACGTCGGACAGGGGAAGACCTACGAGCAGTACTTC.

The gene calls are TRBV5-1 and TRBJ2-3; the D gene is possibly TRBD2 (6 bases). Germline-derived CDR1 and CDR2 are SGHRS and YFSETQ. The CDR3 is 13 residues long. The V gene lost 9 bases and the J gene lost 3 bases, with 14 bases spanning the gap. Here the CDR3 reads CATGTGGTDTQYF. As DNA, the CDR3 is TGCGCCACCGGGACCGGAGGGACAGATACGCAGTATTTT.

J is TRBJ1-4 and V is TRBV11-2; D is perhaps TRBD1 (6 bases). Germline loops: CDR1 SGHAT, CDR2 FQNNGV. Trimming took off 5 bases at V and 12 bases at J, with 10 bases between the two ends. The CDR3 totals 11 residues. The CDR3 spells CASSQNRELFF. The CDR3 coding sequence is TGTGCCAGCAGCCAAAACAGGGAACTGTTTTTT.

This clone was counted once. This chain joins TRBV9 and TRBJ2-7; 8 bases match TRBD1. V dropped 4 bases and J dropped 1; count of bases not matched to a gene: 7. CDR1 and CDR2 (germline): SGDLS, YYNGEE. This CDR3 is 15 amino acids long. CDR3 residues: CASSPRTGTSYEQYF. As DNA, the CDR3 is TGTGCCAGCAGCCCCAGGACAGGGACATCCTACGAGCAGTACTTC.

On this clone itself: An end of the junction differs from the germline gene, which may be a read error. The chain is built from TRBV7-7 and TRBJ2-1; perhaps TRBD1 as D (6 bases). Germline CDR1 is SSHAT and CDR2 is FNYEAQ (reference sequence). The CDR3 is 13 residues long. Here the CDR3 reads CASSLARGNEQFF. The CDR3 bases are TGTGCTAGCAGCTTAGCCAGGGGTAATGAGCAGTTCTTC.

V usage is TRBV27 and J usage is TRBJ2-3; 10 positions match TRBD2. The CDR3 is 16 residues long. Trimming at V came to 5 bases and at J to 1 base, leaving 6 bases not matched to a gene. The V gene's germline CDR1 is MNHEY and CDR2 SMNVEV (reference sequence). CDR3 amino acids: CASSRRLAGGTDTQYF. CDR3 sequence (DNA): TGTGCCAGCAGTCGTCGCCTAGCGGGGGGCACAGATACGCAGTATTTT.

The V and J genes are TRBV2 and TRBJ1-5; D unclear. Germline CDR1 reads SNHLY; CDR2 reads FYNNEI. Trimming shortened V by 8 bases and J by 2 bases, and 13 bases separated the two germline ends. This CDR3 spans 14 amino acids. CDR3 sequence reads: CASRIQAGNQPQHF. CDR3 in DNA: TGTGCCAGCCGGATCCAGGCAGGCAATCAGCCCCAGCATTTT.

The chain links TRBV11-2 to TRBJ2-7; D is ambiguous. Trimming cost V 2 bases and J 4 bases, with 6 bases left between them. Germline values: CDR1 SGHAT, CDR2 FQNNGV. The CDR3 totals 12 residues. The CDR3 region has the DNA TGTGCCAGCAGCTTAAATGCATACGAGCAGTACTTC. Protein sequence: CASSLNAYEQYF.

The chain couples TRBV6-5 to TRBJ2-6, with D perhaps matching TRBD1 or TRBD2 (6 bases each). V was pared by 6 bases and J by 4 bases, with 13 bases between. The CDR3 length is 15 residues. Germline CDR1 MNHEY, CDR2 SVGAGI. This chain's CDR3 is CASSNRGAGANVLTF. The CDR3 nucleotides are TGTGCCAGCAGCAATAGGGGGGCCGGGGCCAACGTCCTGACTTTC.

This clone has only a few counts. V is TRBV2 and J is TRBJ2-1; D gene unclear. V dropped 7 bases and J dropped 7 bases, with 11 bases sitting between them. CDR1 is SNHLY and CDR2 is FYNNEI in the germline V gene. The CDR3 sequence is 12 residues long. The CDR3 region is CASMDDKNEQFF. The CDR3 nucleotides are TGTGCCAGCATGGACGACAAGAATGAGCAGTTCTTC.

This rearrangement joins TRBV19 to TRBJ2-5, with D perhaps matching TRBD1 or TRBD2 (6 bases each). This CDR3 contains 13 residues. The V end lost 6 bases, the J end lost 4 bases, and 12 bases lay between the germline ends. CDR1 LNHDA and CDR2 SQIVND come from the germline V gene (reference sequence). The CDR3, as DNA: TGTGCCAGTAGGAGGGGGAGGCGAGAGACCCAGTACTTC. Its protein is CASRRGRRETQYF.

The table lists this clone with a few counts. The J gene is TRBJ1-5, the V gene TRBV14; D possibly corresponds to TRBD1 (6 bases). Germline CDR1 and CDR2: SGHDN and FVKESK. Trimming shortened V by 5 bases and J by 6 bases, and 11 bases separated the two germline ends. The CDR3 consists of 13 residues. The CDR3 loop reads CASSVGASQPQHF. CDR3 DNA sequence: TGTGCCAGCAGCGTGGGGGCGAGTCAGCCCCAGCATTTT.

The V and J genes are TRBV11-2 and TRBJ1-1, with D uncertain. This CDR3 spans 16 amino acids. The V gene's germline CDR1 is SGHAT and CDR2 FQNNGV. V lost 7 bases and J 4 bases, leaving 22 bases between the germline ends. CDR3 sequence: CASTSLLSGSGTEAFF. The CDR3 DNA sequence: TGTGCCAGCACCTCTTTATTGTCGGGTTCTGGCACTGAAGCTTTCTTT.

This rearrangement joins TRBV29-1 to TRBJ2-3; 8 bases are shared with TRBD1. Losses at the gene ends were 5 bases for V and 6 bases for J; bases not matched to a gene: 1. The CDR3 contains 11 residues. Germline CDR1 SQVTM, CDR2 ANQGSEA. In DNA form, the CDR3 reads TGCAGCGTTCGGACAGGGGATACGCAGTATTTT. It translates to CSVRTGDTQYF.

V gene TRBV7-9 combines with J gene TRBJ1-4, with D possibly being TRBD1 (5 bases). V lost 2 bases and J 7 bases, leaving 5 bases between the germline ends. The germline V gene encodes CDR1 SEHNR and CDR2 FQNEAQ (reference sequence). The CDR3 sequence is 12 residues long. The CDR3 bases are TGTGCCAGCAGCTTAACAGGTGAAAAACTGTTTTTT. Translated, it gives CASSLTGEKLFF.

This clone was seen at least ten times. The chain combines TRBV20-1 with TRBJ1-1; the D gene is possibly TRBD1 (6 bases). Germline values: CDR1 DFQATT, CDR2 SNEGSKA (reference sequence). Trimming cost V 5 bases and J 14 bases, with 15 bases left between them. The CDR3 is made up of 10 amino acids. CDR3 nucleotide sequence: TGCAGTGCTGGGAACAGGGAAGGCTTCTTT. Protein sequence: CSAGNREGFF.

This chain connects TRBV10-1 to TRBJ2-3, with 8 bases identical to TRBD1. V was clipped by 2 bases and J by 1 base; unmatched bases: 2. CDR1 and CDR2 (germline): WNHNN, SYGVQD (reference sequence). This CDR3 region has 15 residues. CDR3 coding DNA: TGCGCCAGCAGTGAGCCGGGACAGGGCACAGATACGCAGTATTTT. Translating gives CASSEPGQGTDTQYF.

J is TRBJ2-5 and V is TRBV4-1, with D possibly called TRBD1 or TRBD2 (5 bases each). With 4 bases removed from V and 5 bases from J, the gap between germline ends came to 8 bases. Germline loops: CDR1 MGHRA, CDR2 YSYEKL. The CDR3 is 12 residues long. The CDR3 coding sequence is TGCGCCAGCAGCCCAGAGGGGGAGACCCAGTACTTC. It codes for CASSPEGETQYF.

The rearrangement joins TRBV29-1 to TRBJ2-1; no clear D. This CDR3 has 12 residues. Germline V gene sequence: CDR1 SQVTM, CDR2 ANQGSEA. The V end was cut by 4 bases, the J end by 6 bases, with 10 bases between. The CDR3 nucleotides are TGCAGCGTTGGTGAGCCCCTCAATGAGCAGTTCTTC. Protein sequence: CSVGEPLNEQFF.

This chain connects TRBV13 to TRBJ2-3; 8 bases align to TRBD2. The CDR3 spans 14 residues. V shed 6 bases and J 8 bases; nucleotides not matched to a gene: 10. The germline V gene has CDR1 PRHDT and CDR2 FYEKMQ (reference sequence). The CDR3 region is CASRLAAGEGTQYF. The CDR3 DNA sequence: TGTGCCAGCAGACTAGCGGCGGGTGAGGGTACGCAGTATTTT.

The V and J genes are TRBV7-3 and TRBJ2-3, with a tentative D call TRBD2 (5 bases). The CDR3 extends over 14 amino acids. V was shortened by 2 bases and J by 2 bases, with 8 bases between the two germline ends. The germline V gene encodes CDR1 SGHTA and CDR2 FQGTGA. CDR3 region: CASSLVGDTDTQYF. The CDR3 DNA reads TGTGCCAGCAGCTTAGTCGGGGACACAGATACGCAGTATTTT.

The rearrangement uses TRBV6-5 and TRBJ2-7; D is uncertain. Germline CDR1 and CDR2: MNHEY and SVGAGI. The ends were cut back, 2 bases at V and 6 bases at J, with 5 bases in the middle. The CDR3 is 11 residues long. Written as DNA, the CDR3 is TGTGCCAGCAGTTACGGAGCCGAGCAGTACTTC. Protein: CASSYGAEQYF.

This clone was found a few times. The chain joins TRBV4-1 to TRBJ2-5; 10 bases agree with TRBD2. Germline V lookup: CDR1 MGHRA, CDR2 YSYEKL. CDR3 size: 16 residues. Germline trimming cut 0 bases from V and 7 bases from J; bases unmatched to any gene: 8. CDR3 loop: CASSQDQRGGLGTQYF. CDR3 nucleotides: TGCGCCAGCAGCCAAGACCAGCGGGGGGGCCTTGGGACCCAGTACTTC.

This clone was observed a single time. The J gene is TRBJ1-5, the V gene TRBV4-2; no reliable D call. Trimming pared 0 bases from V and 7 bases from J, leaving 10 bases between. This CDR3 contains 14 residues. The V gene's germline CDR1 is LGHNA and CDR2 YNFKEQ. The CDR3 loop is CASSQDIRVQPQHF. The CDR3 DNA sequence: TGTGCCAGCAGCCAAGATATAAGGGTACAGCCCCAGCATTTT.